This TCR beta chain was identified in a study of identical twins. One entry per CDR3 protein, called by TCRdb with MiXCR from the 5' RACE reads. This sample carries around 650,000 distinct CDR3 sequences, about 7.6% of them seen once, and the ten largest clones take about 1.5%. V gave up 5 bases and J gave up 4 bases; unmatched junction bases: 6. CDR3 length: 15 residues. Whole-study results and caveats: Beta clonotypes that were abundant in cord blood contained fewer insertions, a pattern absent from memory repertoires. Within twin pairs, the out-of-frame alpha sequences they shared showed excess low generation probability. Beta out-of-frame sequences showed weaker excess twin sharing.

To note about this clonotype: What it recognizes is unknown.

Among all donors, each was a healthy Caucasian. This sample was also put to use in a study of yellow fever vaccine responses in identical twins.

The V and J genes are TRBV12-3 or TRBV12-4 and TRBJ2-5, with 11 bases identical to TRBD1. The specimen sequenced was PBMCs. The TCR was taken from a woman younger than 30 in good health. CDR3 loop: CASSSAGTGGETQYF. The DNA of the CDR3 is TGTGCCAGCAGTAGCGCCGGGACAGGGGGAGAGACCCAGTACTTC.